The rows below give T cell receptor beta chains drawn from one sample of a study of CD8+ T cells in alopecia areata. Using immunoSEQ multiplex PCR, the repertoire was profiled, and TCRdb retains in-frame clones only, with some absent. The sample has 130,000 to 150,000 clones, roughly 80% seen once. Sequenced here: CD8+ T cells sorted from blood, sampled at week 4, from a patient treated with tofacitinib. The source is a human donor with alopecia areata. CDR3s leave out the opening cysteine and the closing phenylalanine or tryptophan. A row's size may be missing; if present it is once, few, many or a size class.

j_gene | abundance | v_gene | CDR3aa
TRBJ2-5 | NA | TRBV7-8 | ASSLERVWGETQY
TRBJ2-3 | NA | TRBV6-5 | ASSYSGRGSTDTQY
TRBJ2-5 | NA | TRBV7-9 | ASSSRTGEETQY
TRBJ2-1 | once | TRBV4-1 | ASSQEPAGVNNEQF
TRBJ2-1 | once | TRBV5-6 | ASSLGRHREQF
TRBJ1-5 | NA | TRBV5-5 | ASSLAGEGQPQH
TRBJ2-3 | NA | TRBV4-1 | ASSPWTSGGADTQY
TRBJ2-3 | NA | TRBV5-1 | ASSLDRSTDTQY
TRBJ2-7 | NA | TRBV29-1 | SVAVGASYEQY
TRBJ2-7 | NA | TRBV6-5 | ASRSSDRGTYEQY
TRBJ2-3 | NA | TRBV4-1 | ASSQPMTDTQY
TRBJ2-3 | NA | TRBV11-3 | ASSLRQGASTDTQY
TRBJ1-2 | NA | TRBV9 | ASSGLLEGARGYGYT
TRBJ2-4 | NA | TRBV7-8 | ASSLGGKGDIQY
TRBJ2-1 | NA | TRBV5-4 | ASSSRTGHNEQF
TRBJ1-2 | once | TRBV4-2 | ASSQEDSWGNYGYT
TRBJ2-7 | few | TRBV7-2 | ASSLVGQSNSYEQY
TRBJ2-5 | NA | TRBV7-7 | ASSLQGQETQY
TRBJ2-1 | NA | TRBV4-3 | ASSQGYRQGGPGNEQF
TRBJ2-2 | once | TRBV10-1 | ASSDLAGELF
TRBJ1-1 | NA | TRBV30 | AWTEGTGDPEAF
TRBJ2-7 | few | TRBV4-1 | ASSQNRDRGHEQY